One TCR beta chain is described in this entry. Treatment: oral pan-JAK inhibitor, 5-10 mg twice daily. The entry originates in a study of CD8+ T cells in alopecia areata. The CDR3 extends over 18 amino acids. Trimming cost V 4 bases and J 7 bases, with 28 bases left between them. Germline CDR1 reads SGHVS; CDR2 reads FNYEAQ. Extracted RNA was reverse transcribed, and the resulting cDNA served as sequencing template. Data came from immunoSEQ multiplex PCR; TCRdb stores just in-frame clones and leaves some out. The sample has 110,000 to 150,000 clones, 45% to 65% seen once. Sequences were derived from CD8+ T cells sorted from blood, sampled at week 4, from a patient treated with tofacitinib. V gene TRBV7-6 combines with J gene TRBJ1-2; tentatively, D is TRBD1 (5 bases). The clonotype was recovered from a human donor with alopecia areata. This CDR3 is CASSYLFTQGVPVRGYTF. The DNA of the CDR3 is TGTGCCAGCAGCTACCTTTTTACGCAGGGCGTACCCGTACGTGGCTACACCTTC.